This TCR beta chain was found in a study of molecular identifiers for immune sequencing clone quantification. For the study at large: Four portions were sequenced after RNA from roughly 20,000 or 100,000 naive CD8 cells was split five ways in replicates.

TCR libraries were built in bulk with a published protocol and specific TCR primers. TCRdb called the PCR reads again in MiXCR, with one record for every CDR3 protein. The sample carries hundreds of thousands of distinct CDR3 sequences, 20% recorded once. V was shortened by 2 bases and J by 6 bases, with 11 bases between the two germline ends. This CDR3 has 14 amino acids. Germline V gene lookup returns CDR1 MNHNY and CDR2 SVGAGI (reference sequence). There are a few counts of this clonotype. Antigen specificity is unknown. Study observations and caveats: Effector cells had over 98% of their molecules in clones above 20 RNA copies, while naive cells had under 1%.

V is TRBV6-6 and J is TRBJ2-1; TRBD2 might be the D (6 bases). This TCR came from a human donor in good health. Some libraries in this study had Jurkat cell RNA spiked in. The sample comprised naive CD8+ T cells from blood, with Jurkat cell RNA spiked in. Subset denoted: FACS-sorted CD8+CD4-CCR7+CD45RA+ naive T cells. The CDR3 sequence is CASSYGNSGNEQFF. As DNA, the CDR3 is TGTGCCAGCAGTTACGGTAATAGCGGCAATGAGCAGTTCTTC.